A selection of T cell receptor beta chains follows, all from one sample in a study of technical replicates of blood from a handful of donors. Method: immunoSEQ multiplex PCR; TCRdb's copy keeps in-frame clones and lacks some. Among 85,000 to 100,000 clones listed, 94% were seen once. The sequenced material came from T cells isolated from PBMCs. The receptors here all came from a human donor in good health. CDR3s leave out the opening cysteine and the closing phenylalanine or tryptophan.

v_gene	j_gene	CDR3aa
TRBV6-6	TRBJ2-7	ASSYSSAQGAHEQY
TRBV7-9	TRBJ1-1	ASSLVSGQGSTEAF
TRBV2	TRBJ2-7	ASRSSGGSYEQY
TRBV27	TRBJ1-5	ASSLLGGGQPQH
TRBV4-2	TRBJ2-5	ASSHVQPSGGVSGETQY
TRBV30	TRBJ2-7	AWSVGTGALEQY
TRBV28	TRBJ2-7	ACGLAQSSYEQY
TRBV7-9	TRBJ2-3	ASSSTSGDTDTQY
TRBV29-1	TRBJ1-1	SVAPGGTGTEAF
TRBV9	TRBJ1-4	ASQGLDEKLF
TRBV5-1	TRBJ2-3	ASSLAPGTSGSTDTQY
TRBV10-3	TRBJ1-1	AISEGVREAF
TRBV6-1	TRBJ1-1	ASSEFTGTRAEAF
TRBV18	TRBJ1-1	ASSPLQGEGNTEAF
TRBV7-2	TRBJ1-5	ASSLVNGANQPQH
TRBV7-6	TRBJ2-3	ASSIGQAPGLAEGDTQY
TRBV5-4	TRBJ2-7	ASSSKLAGGREQY
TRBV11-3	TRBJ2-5	ASSFDGTGTGTETQY
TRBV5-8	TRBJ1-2	ASSLVGEDGYT
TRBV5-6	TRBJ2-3	ASSLGRMNTQY
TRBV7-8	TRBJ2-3	ASSLRSAPSGSTDTQY
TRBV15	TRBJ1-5	ATDGDTADQPQH
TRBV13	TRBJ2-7	ASSLGRIDEQY
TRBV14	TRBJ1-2	ASSQDLTGGDYGYT
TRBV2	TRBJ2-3	ASTGAAFLDTQY
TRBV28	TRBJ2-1	ASSLLRDRGNEQF
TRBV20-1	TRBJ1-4	SASRGEKLF
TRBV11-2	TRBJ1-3	ASSLDPHRAVDTIY
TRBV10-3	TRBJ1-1	AISGQGWPEAF
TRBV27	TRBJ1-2	ASSTGQGALGYT
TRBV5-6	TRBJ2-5	ASSLARGIQETQY
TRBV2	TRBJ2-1	AGLIAGGYNEQF
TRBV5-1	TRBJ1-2	ASSVGRGRGYT
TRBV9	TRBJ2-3	ASSGSSGRGTDTQY
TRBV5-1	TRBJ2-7	ASSLVWGTYEQY
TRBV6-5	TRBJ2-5	ASSYSIGGQETQY